This T cell receptor (beta chain) derives from a study of human T cells and chemical hapten exposure (dated by TCRdb to the early 2020s). In terms of the full investigation: For sensitization, 2% DPC in acetone was applied to a 2 cm by 2 cm area of upper inner arm skin. Throughout the study period of about 23 weeks, patients also received therapeutic DPC doses to the scalp every week. Patch testing was done on the upper back using Finn chambers containing 0.01% DPC, and results were scored after 6 days according to International Contact Dermatitis Research Group standards. Most of the patients in the cohort were female, and the cohort covered alopecia areata with under or over 50% scalp involvement, alopecia totalis and alopecia universalis. Libraries were pooled for sequencing, and variation in per-sample TCR yields was attributed mainly to small differences in library volumes within the pool. In alopecia patients, the study followed how the peripheral blood TCR repertoire changed in vivo over primary and secondary sensitization to diphenylcyclopropenone (DPC), a hapten. Blood samples were taken from patients before sensitization (week 0) and then at 2, 6 and about 24 weeks after DPC sensitization. Approximately 30 alopecia patients provided blood for TCR sequencing at one to four time points (pre-sensitization, 2, 6 and 24 weeks).

This clonotype is deemed large (0.1 to 1%). It lacks a known antigen. The record has no base qualities; no much larger clone is one base away. Here is what the overall study found, with its caveats: A positive correlation was found between the number of PT1 expanded TCRs and patch test score, with significance reached at thresholds 8, 16 and 32 but not 4. Significantly more large CDR3 similarity clusters were formed by expanded TCRs than by pre-sensitization or healthy control sets, consistent with antigen-driven responses. Because every patient had alopecia, a presumed autoimmune disease, the patients' immune response might differ from that of healthy individuals. Repeated subsampling changed both the strength of the expansion versus patch-test correlation and the threshold at which that correlation became significant. DPC sensitization did not change the number of TCRs with a frequency above 1 in 1000, and there was no evidence of changes in global repertoire structure.

Trimming takes 7 bases off V and 3 bases off J; junction bases not matched to a gene: 1. CDR1 and CDR2 are read off the germline V gene as MGHDK and SYGVNS. CDR3 length: 12 amino acids, cysteine to phenylalanine. Just the 36-base CDR3 DNA is kept, in frame starting at base 1. Library generation was performed with RACE. Sequencing was performed on a NextSeq 500. Library preparation attached unique molecular identifiers to individual cDNA molecules for quantitative, reproducible TCR counting. From each blood RNA sample, both TCR alpha and TCR beta chains were sequenced. Per the authors' processing: A median of roughly 98,000 TCRs per sample was observed, with a range of 23,224 to 690,600. The Decombinator software suite was used to annotate V, J and CDR3 in the TCR reads. To make PS versus PT1 abundance plots, every sample was subsampled to the same number of TCRs (28,000). TCRs were defined as expanded if absent before sensitization and observed at least eight times at the 2-week time point. The public reads were quality trimmed at Q25 with fastp and then assembled into clones with MiXCR by TCRdb, keeping productive beta chains. All rows with the same CDR3 protein become a single entry with the most common DNA and genes. For this entry, the V and J calls and clone size follow TCRdb and not the study's own pipeline. In this sample the table shows around 120,000 distinct CDR3 sequences, approximately 12% of which occur a single time. The ten largest account for approximately 2.8% of the sample.

The time point label of this sample denotes: pre-sensitization, week 0. The meaning of the sample's treatment or condition label: therapeutic diphenylcyclopropenone sensitization with weekly scalp DPC. Blood at each patch-test visit was drawn before the patch test was applied. Eligible patients were aged 18 to 70, diagnosed with alopecia, deemed suitable for DPC therapy, and excluded if pregnant. Unfractionated whole blood was collected in Tempus Blood RNA tubes, and total RNA was extracted from that blood. This TCR was sampled from a woman in her late teens or twenties with alopecia areata. Some clones in this sample may be carry-over from other donors' samples. The chain links TRBV25-1 with TRBJ2-7, and 9 bases in between align with TRBD1. The sequencing here drew on whole blood, taken in connection with sensitization to the hapten diphenylcyclopropenone (DPC). The CDR3 amino acid sequence is: CASTGQGYEQYF. The DNA sequence follows: TGTGCCAGCACGGGACAGGGCTACGAGCAGTACTTC.